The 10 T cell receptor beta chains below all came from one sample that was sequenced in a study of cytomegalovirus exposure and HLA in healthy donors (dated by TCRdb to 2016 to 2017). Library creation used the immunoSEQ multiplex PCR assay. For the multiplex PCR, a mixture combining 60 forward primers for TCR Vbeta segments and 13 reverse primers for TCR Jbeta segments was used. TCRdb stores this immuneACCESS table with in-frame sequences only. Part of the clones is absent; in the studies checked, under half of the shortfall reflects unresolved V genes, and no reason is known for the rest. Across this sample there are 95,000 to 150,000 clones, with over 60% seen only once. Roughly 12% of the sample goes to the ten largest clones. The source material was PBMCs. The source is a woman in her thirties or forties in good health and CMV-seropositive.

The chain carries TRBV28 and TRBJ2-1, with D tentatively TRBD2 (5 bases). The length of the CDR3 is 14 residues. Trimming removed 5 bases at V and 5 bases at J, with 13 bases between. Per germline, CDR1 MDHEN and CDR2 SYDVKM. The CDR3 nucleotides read TGTGCCAGCAGTCTCCTCGGGAACCACAATGAGCAGTTCTTC. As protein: CASSLLGNHNEQFF.

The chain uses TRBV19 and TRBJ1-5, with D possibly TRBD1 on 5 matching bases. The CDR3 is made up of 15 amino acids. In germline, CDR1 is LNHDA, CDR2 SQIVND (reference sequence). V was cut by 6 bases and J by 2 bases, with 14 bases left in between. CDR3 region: CASRSAGQGNQPQHF. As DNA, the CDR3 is TGTGCCAGTAGATCTGCGGGGCAAGGCAATCAGCCCCAGCATTTT.

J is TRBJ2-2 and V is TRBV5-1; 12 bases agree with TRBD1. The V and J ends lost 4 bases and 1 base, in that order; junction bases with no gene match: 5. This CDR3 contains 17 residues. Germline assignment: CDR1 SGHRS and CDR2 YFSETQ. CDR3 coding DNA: TGCGCCAGCAGCAAAGGGACAGGGGGCCAGAACACCGGGGAGCTGTTTTTT. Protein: CASSKGTGGQNTGELFF.

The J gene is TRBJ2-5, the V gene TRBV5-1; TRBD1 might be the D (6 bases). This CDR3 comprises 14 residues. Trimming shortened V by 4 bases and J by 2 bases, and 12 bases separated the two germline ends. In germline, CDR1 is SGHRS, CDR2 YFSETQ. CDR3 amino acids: CASSPQGWQETQYF. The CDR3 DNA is TGCGCCAGCAGCCCACAGGGATGGCAAGAGACCCAGTACTTC.

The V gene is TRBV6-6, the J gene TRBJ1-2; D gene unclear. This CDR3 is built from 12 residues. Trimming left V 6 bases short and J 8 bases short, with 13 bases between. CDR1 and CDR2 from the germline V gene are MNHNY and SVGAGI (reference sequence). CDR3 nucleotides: TGTGCCAGCAGCCCGCGGGTGGAGGGCTACACCTTC. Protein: CASSPRVEGYTF.

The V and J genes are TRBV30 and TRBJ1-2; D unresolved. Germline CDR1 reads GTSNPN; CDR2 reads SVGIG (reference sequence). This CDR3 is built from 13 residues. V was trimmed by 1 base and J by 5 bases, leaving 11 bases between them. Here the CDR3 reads CAWSGAREYGYTF. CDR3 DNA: TGTGCCTGGAGTGGGGCGAGGGAGTATGGCTACACCTTC.

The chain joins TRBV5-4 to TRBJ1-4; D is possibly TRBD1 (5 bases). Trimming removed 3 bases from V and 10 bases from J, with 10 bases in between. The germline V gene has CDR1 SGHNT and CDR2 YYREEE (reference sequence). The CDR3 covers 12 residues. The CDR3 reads CASSSWGGKLFF. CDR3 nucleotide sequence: TGTGCCAGCAGCTCGTGGGGGGGAAAACTGTTTTTT.

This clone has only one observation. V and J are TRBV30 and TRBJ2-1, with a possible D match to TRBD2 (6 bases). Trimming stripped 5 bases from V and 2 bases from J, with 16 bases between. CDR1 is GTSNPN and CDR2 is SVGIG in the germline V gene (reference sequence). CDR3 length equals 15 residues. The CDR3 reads CAWDAGSGAYNEQFF. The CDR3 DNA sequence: TGTGCCTGGGATGCCGGCTCGGGGGCCTACAATGAGCAGTTCTTC.

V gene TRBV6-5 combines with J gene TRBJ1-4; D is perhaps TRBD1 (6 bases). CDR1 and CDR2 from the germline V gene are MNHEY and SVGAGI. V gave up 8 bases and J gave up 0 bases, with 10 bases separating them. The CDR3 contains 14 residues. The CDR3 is CASGRTATNEKLFF. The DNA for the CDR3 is TGTGCCAGCGGACGGACAGCAACTAATGAAAAACTGTTTTTT.

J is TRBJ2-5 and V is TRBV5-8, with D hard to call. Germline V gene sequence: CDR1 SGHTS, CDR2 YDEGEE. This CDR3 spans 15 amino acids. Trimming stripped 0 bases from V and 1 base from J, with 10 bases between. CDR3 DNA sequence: TGTGCCAGCAGCTTGGGATCACAGACCCAAGAGACCCAGTACTTC. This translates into CASSLGSQTQETQYF. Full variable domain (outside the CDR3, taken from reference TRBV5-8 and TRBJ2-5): EAGVTQSPTHLIKTRGQQATLRCSPISGHTSVYWYQQALGLGLQFLLWYDEGEERNRGNFPPRFSGRQFPNYSSELNVNALELEDSALYLCASSLGSQTQETQYFGPGTRLLVL.